This TCR beta chain was identified in a study of shared clonotypes between healthy human individuals. TCRdb's table, derived via immunoSEQ multiplex PCR, lists solely in-frame clones and lacks some. The sample yields around 95,000 clones, 67% seen once. The CDR3 is made up of 20 amino acids. The V gene end was trimmed by 0 bases and the J gene end by 0 bases; junction bases not matched to a gene: 15. In germline, CDR1 is KGHSH, CDR2 LQKENI. Sequenced sample: memory CD8+ T cells sorted from blood. The subset was: CD45RO+ cells pooled with CCR7-negative TemRA cells. The V and J genes are TRBV18 and TRBJ2-3; 7 positions agree with TRBD2. The clonotype comes from a man younger than 45 in good health. The CDR3 sequence is CASSPPAGESTHISTDTQYF. The CDR3 coding sequence is TGTGCCAGCTCACCACCGGCGGGAGAATCTACCCACATTAGCACAGATACGCAGTATTTT.